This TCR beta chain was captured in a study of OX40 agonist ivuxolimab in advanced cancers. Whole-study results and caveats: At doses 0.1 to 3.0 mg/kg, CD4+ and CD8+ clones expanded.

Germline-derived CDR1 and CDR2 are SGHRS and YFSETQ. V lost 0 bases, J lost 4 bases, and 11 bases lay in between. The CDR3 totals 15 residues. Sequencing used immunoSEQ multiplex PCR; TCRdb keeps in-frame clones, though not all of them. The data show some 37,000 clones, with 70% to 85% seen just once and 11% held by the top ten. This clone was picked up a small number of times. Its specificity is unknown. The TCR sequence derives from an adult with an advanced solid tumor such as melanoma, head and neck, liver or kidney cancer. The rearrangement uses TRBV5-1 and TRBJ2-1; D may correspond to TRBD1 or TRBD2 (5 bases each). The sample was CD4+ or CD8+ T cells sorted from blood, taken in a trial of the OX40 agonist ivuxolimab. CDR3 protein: CASSLGPGLYNEQFF. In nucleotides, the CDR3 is TGCGCCAGCAGCTTGGGACCGGGGCTTTACAATGAGCAGTTCTTC.